This T cell receptor beta chain stems from a study of cytomegalovirus exposure and HLA in healthy donors. Sequencing used immunoSEQ multiplex PCR; TCRdb keeps in-frame clones, though not all of them. Among around 260,000 clones listed, roughly 91% were seen once. Germline-derived CDR1 and CDR2 are SGHDT and YYEEEE. This CDR3 has 15 amino acids. Trimming removed 2 bases from V and 1 base from J, with 10 bases in between. This clone was counted once. Sequencing was performed on PBMCs. The TCR originated in a woman in her 30s in good health and CMV-seronegative. The V and J genes are TRBV5-6 and TRBJ2-1; D not resolved. The CDR3 DNA follows: TGTGCCAGCAGCTTAATCAGGTTGTCCTACAATGAGCAGTTCTTC. This encodes CASSLIRLSYNEQFF.